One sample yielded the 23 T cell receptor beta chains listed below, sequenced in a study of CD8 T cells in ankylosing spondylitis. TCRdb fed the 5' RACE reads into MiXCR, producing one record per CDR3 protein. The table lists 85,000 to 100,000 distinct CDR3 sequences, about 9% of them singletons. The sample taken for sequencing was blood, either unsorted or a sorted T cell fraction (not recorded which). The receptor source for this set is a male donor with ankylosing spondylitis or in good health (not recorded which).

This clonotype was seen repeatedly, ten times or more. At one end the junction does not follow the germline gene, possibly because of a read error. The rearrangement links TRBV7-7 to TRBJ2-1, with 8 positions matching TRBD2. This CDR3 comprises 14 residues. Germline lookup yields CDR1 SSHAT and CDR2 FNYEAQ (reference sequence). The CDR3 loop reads CASSPLSSGYEQFF. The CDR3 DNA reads TGTGCTAGCAGCCCACTTTCTAGCGGGTATGAGCAGTTCTTC.

CDR3 nucleotides: TGCAGCGTTGTACTAGGCGTTAGCACAGATACGCAGTATTTT. This encodes CSVVLGVSTDTQYF. The rearrangement links TRBV29-1 to TRBJ2-3, with a tentative D call TRBD2 (5 bases). This CDR3 is 14 amino acids long. Trimming took off 4 bases at V and 0 bases at J, with 11 bases between the two ends. Per germline, CDR1 SQVTM and CDR2 ANQGSEA.

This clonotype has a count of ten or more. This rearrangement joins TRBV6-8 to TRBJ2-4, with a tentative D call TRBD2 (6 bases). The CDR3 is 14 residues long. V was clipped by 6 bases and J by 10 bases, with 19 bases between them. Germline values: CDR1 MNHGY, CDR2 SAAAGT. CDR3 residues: CASSPGQGGEIQYF. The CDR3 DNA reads TGTGCCAGCAGCCCCGGGCAGGGAGGAGAAATTCAGTACTTC.

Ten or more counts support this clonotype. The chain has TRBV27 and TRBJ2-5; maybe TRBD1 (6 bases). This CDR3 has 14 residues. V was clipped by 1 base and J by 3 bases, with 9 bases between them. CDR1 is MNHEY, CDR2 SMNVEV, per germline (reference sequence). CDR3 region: CASSLWAGEETQYF. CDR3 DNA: TGTGCCAGCAGTTTATGGGCAGGGGAAGAGACCCAGTACTTC.

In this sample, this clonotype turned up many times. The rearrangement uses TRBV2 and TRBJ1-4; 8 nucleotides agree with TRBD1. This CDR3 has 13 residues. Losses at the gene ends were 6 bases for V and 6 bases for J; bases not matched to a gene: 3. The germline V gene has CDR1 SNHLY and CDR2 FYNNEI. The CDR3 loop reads CASSGTGYEKLFF. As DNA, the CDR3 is TGTGCCAGCAGCGGGACAGGTTATGAAAAACTGTTTTTT.

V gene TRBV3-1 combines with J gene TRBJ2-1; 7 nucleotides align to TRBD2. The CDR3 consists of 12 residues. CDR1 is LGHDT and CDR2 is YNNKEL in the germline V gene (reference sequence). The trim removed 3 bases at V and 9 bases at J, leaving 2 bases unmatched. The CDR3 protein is CASSHLAVEQFF. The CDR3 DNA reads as TGTGCCAGCAGCCATCTAGCGGTTGAGCAGTTCTTC.

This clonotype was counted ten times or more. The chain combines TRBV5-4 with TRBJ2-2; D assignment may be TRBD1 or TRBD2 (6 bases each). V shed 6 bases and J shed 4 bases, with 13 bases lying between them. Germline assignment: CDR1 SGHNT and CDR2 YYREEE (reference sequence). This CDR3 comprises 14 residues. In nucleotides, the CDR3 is TGTGCCAGCACCCTGGGGGGCGGCACCGGGGAGCTGTTTTTT. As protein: CASTLGGGTGELFF.

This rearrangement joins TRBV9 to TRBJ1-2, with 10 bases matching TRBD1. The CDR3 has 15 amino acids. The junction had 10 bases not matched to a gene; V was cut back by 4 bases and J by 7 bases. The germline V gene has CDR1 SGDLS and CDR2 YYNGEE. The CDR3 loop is CASSPRTGGSFGYTF. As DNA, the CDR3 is TGTGCCAGCAGCCCCCGGACAGGGGGTTCTTTTGGCTACACCTTC.

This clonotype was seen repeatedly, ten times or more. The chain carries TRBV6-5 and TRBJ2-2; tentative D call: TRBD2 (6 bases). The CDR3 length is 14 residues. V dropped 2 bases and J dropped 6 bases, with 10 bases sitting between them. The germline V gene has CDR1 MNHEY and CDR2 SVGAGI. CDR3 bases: TGTGCCAGCAGTTACCGACTAGATGCCGGGGAGCTGTTTTTT. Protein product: CASSYRLDAGELFF.

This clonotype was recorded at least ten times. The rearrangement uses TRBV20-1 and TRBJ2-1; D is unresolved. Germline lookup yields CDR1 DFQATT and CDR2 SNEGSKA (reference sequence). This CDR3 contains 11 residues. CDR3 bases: TGCAGCAGCGACTCCTACAATGAGCAGTTCTTC. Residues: CSSDSYNEQFF.

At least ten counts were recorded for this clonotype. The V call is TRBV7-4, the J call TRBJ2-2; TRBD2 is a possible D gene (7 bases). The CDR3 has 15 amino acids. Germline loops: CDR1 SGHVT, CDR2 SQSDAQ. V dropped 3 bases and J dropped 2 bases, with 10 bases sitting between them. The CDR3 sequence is CASSFAGANTGELFF. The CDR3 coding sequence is TGTGCCAGCAGCTTCGCGGGGGCCAACACCGGGGAGCTGTTTTTT.

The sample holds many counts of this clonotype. The CDR3 is CASSDRDRGRGTGELFF. The DNA for the CDR3 is TGTGCCAGCAGCGACCGGGACAGGGGGCGAGGGACCGGGGAGCTGTTTTTT. This rearrangement joins TRBV7-9 to TRBJ2-2; 12 bases fit TRBD1. The CDR3 covers 17 residues. Trimming at V came to 5 bases and at J to 5 bases, leaving 9 bases not matched to a gene. Germline assignment: CDR1 SEHNR and CDR2 FQNEAQ (reference sequence).

CDR3 loop: CASSFGGLSYNEQFF. The CDR3 bases are TGTGCCAGCAGCTTCGGGGGCCTTTCCTACAATGAGCAGTTCTTC. V usage is TRBV7-2 and J usage is TRBJ2-1; D may be TRBD1 or TRBD2 (6 bases each). The CDR3 has 15 residues. V was shortened by 3 bases and J by 1 base, with 10 bases between the two germline ends. CDR1 and CDR2 (germline): SGHTA, FQGNSA.

CDR3 DNA: TGTGCCAGCAGCCCCCGACTAGCGGGGGGGCCGGTCTCCTACAATGAGCAGTTCTTC. Its protein is CASSPRLAGGPVSYNEQFF. V gene TRBV3-1 combines with J gene TRBJ2-1; 14 nucleotides match TRBD2. This CDR3 has 19 residues. The junction had 8 bases not matched to a gene; V was cut back by 4 bases and J by 0 bases. CDR1 and CDR2 (germline): LGHDT, YNNKEL (reference sequence).

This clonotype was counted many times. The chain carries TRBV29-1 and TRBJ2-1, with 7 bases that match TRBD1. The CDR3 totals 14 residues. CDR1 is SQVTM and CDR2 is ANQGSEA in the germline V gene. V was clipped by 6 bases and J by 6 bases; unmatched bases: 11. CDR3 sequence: CSVRGQTATNEQFF. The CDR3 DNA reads TGCAGCGTGAGGGGACAGACTGCGACCAATGAGCAGTTCTTC.

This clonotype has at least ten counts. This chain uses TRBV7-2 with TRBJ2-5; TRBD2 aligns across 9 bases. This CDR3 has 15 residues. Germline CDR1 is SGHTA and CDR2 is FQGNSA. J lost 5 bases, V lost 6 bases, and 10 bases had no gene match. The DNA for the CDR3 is TGTGCCAGCAGTCGCTCCGCGGGGGGGCAGGAGACCCAGTACTTC. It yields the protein CASSRSAGGQETQYF.

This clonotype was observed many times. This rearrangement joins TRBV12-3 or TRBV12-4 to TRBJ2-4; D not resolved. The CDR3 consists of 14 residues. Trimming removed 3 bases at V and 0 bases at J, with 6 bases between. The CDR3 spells CASSFLLAKNIQYF. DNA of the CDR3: TGTGCCAGCAGTTTTCTTCTAGCCAAAAACATTCAGTACTTC.

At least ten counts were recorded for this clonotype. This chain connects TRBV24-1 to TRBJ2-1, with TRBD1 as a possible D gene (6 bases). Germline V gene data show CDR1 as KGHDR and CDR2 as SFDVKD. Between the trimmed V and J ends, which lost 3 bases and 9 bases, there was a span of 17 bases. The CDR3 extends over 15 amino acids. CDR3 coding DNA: TGTGCCACCAGTGATGAACCGGGATTAGGGGGTGAGCAGTTCTTC. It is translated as CATSDEPGLGGEQFF.

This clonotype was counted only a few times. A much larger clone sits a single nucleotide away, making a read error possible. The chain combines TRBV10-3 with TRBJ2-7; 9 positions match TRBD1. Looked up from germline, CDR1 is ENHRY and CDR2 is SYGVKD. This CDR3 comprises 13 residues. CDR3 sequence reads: CTISDHRGREQYF. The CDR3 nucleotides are TGTACCATCAGTGATCACAGGGGGCGCGAGCAGTACTTC.

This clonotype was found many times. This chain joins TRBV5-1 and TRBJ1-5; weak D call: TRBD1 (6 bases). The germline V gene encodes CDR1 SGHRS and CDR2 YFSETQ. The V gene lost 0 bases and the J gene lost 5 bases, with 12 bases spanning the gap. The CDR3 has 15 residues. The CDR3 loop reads CASSLGGRRDQPQHF. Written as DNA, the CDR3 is TGCGCCAGCAGCTTGGGGGGGCGCCGTGATCAGCCCCAGCATTTT. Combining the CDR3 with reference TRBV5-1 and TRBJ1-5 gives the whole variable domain KAGVTQTPRYLIKTRGQQVTLSCSPISGHRSVSWYQQTPGQGLQFLFEYFSETQRNKGNFPGRFSGRQFSNSRSEMNVSTLELGDSALYLCASSLGGRRDQPQHFGDGTRLSIL.

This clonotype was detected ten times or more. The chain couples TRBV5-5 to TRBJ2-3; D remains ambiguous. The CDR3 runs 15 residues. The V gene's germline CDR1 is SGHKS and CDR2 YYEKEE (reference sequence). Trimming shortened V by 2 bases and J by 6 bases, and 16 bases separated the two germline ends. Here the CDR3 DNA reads TGTGCCAGCAGCTTATTGTCCAGATTCGCGGATACGCAGTATTTT. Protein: CASSLLSRFADTQYF.

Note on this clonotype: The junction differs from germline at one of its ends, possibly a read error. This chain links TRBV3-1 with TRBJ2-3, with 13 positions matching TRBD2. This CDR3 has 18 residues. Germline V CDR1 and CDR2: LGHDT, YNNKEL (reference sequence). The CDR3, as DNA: TGTACCAGCTGTTTAGAGGGACTAGCGGGGTCAAAATCGGATACGCAGTATTTT. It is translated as CTSCLEGLAGSKSDTQYF.

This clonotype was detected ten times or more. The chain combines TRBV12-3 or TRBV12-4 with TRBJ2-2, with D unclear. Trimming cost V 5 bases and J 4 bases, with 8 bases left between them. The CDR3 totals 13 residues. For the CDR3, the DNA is TGTGCCAGCAGTCTCACCAGCACCGGGGAGCTGTTTTTT. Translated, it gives CASSLTSTGELFF.